This T cell receptor (beta chain) was obtained from a study of CD8 T cell repertoires and HIV-1 epitope variants. For the study at large: Tested: three Gag epitope families, Nef HW9 and YT9.

About this clone itself: Antigen unknown.

Assay: immunoSEQ multiplex PCR; the TCRdb copy retains only in-frame clones and omits some. Seen here are around 5,000 clones, roughly 71% observed once, and the top ten hold around 40%. Germline V gene data show CDR1 as SNHLY and CDR2 as FYNNEI. This CDR3 is 13 amino acids long. Trimming removed 6 bases at V and 2 bases at J, with 10 bases between. The V gene is TRBV2, the J gene TRBJ1-2; possible D gene TRBD1, 5 bases. This clonotype originated in a male donor with HIV. Sequenced input: cultured CD8+ T cells derived from PBMCs. CDR3 in amino acids: CASSGTFNYGYTF. The CDR3 DNA reads as TGTGCCAGCAGCGGGACGTTCAACTATGGCTACACCTTC.